One sample yielded the 10 T cell receptor beta chains listed below, sequenced in a study of T cells in Graves' hyperthyroidism and ophthalmopathy. Researchers took RNA transcripts and amplified the TCR beta CDR3 regions from them. First-round RT-PCR of the TCR CDR3 relied on the HTBI primer set. MiXCR, applied by TCRdb to the multiplex PCR reads, yields one record per CDR3 protein. Of about 380,000 distinct CDR3 sequences listed, roughly 18% are singletons. Sequences were obtained from blood. The origin of the receptors is a man aged 18 to 35 with Graves' ophthalmopathy.

There are a few counts of this clonotype. This chain uses TRBV29-1 with TRBJ2-7, with 7 bases aligning to TRBD2. The germline V gene encodes CDR1 SQVTM and CDR2 ANQGSEA. The length of the CDR3 is 16 residues. V gave up 4 bases and J gave up 5 bases; unmatched junction bases: 17. DNA of the CDR3: TGCAGCGTTGGGGGGAGGGCCGGCCGCTTTGGGAACGAGCAGTACTTC. It encodes CSVGGRAGRFGNEQYF.

The chain is built from TRBV18 and TRBJ2-4; D is tentatively TRBD1 or TRBD2 (5 bases each). The germline V gene encodes CDR1 KGHSH and CDR2 LQKENI. The CDR3 loop spans 17 amino acids. Trimming took 1 base from V and 0 from J, leaving 13 bases between them. For the CDR3, the DNA is TGTGCCAGCTCACCACGGGACGGGCCCCTAGCCAAAAACATTCAGTACTTC. It yields the protein CASSPRDGPLAKNIQYF.

At least ten counts were recorded for this clonotype. The chain combines TRBV6-1 with TRBJ1-2; D is ambiguous. The germline gives CDR1 MNHNS, CDR2 SASEGT. V was clipped by 6 bases and J by 9 bases, with 17 bases between them. The length of the CDR3 is 13 residues. CDR3 amino acids: CASSNRRTVRYTF. The CDR3 nucleotides are TGTGCCAGCAGCAACAGAAGGACGGTGCGCTACACCTTC.

This clonotype was counted ten times or more. The V gene is TRBV27, the J gene TRBJ2-7; possibly TRBD1 or TRBD2 for D (5 bases each). Germline-derived CDR1 and CDR2 are MNHEY and SMNVEV (reference sequence). CDR3 length equals 13 residues. V dropped 5 bases and J dropped 5 bases, with 13 bases sitting between them. The CDR3 reads CASSPPGRDEQYF. CDR3 in DNA: TGTGCCAGCAGTCCGCCGGGACGGGACGAGCAGTACTTC.

This clonotype was detected many times. The chain combines TRBV6-4 with TRBJ2-2; 7 nucleotides agree with TRBD2. Per the germline V gene, CDR1 is MRHNA and CDR2 is SNTAGT. The CDR3 extends over 13 amino acids. The V gene end was trimmed by 2 bases and the J gene end by 7 bases; junction bases not matched to a gene: 1. CDR3 protein: CASSDRGVGELFF. CDR3 nucleotide sequence: TGTGCCAGCAGTGACCGGGGGGTCGGGGAGCTGTTTTTT.

The chain carries TRBV14 and TRBJ2-1, with 8 bases matching TRBD2. Germline CDR1 and CDR2: SGHDN and FVKESK. The V gene end was trimmed by 4 bases and the J gene end by 10 bases; junction bases not matched to a gene: 6. This CDR3 has 13 residues. DNA of the CDR3: TGTGCCAGCAGCCCAGTCGGCGGGGGGGAGCAGTTCTTC. This sequence encodes CASSPVGGGEQFF.

The DNA of the CDR3 is TGTGCCAGCAGCCCTCGGGGGGGCGTTGGCTACACCTTC. Its protein product is CASSPRGGVGYTF. V gene TRBV3-1 combines with J gene TRBJ1-2; tentative D call: TRBD1 (6 bases). The germline gives CDR1 LGHDT, CDR2 YNNKEL (reference sequence). Deletions cut 4 bases from V and 7 bases from J, with 13 bases between. This CDR3 is 13 amino acids long.

This clonotype was seen many times. The chain carries TRBV7-9 and TRBJ2-6; TRBD1 agrees at 8 bases. Germline lookup yields CDR1 SEHNR and CDR2 FQNEAQ (reference sequence). This CDR3 is 14 amino acids long. Trimming removed 4 bases from V and 8 bases from J; junction bases left unmatched: 4. The CDR3 nucleotides read TGTGCCAGCAGCTCCCGGGACAGGACCAACGTCCTGACTTTC. This translates into CASSSRDRTNVLTF.

This clonotype has a handful of counts. The chain recombines TRBV12-3 or TRBV12-4 with TRBJ1-3; D may be TRBD1 (6 bases). The germline V and J ends were trimmed by 6 bases and 2 bases, with 11 bases remaining between them. The CDR3 totals 14 residues. The CDR3: CASSSRGAGNTIYF. CDR3 sequence (DNA): TGTGCCAGCAGCTCCAGGGGTGCTGGAAACACCATATATTTT.

Ten or more counts support this clonotype. J is TRBJ1-3 and V is TRBV12-3 or TRBV12-4; TRBD1 matches at 11 bases. Trimming cost V 3 bases and J 3 bases; bases outside gene matches: 4. CDR3 length: 16 amino acids. The CDR3 is CASSFGTGGRGNTIYF. The CDR3 coding sequence is TGTGCCAGCAGTTTCGGGACAGGGGGACGTGGAAACACCATATATTTT.